This T cell receptor beta chain stems from a study of T cell responses to AZD1222 COVID-19 vaccine. Regarding the study as a whole: Researchers report vaccine-associated CD4 TCRs spanning spike, with dominance at 160-218 and 743-854. Mostly white British, mostly female donors; authors suggested clonal diversity may be underestimated.

Concerning this clone: What it binds is not known.

Profiling relied on immunoSEQ multiplex PCR, and the TCRdb table lists in-frame clones only, not all of them. The data hold more than 90,000 clones, with around 84% observed a single time. This CDR3 has 19 residues. Trimming removed 1 base from V and 0 bases from J, with 19 bases in between. The V gene's germline CDR1 is SGHNT and CDR2 YENEEA. The TCR was taken from an adult who received the AZD1222 COVID-19 vaccine. The chain is built from TRBV11-3 and TRBJ1-3; a weak D match, TRBD1 (5 bases). Source: peripheral blood, taken 28 days after the second AZD1222 dose. The CDR3 region has the DNA TGTGCCAGCAGCTTAGGGGGCTTGCAGTTCGCTGACTCTGGAAACACCATATATTTT. The encoded protein is CASSLGGLQFADSGNTIYF. Full variable domain (missing parts from reference TRBV11-3 and TRBJ1-3): EAGVVQSPRYKIIEKKQPVAFWCNPISGHNTLYWYLQNLGQGPELLIRYENEEAVDDSQLPKDRFSAERLKGVDSTLKIQPAELGDSAVYLCASSLGGLQFADSGNTIYFGEGSWLTVV.